Presented here are 12 T cell receptor beta chains from one specimen sequenced in a study of cytomegalovirus exposure and HLA in healthy donors. Vbeta (60) and Jbeta (13) primers were used in the PCR. TCRdb's copy holds only in-frame clones and misses some; the assay was immunoSEQ multiplex PCR. The table shows 90,000 to 130,000 clones, with more than 65% occurring only once. Sequenced input: PBMCs. The receptors here all came from a man aged 25 to 45 in good health and CMV-seropositive.

This clone showed up just a few times. The genes are TRBV28 and TRBJ1-2, with a possible D match to TRBD1 (5 bases). Trimming cost V 5 bases and J 4 bases, with 11 bases left between them. CDR1 and CDR2 from the germline V gene are MDHEN and SYDVKM. The CDR3 has 13 amino acids. The CDR3 sequence: CASSDGRVYGYTF. Written as DNA, the CDR3 is TGTGCCAGCAGTGACGGCAGGGTCTATGGCTACACCTTC.

This chain joins TRBV27 and TRBJ1-4; D call uncertain. Trimming cost V 5 bases and J 5 bases, with 18 bases left between them. Germline V gene data show CDR1 as MNHEY and CDR2 as SMNVEV (reference sequence). CDR3 length: 16 amino acids. CDR3 residues: CASSPLAGRLNEKLFF. The CDR3 DNA is TGTGCCAGCAGTCCCTTGGCGGGCAGACTAAATGAAAAACTGTTTTTT.

The J gene is TRBJ2-5, the V gene TRBV7-9; 8 nucleotides agree with TRBD2. Germline values: CDR1 SEHNR, CDR2 FQNEAQ (reference sequence). This CDR3 has 16 residues. V gave up 4 bases and J gave up 2 bases; unmatched junction bases: 9. The CDR3 nucleotides are TGTGCCAGCAGCTACGCGGGGCTAGCGGGTCAAGAGACCCAGTACTTC. As protein: CASSYAGLAGQETQYF.

The rearrangement uses TRBV5-1 and TRBJ2-3; D possibly corresponds to TRBD2 (6 bases). Germline values: CDR1 SGHRS, CDR2 YFSETQ. V lost 2 bases and J lost 8, with 15 bases in between. The CDR3 has 14 residues. The CDR3 DNA sequence: TGCGCCAGCAGCTTTGAAAGGACTATGGGTACGCAGTATTTT. Protein: CASSFERTMGTQYF.

This sequence joins TRBV6-5 and TRBJ1-3, with D possibly TRBD1 on 6 matching bases. The CDR3 is 14 residues long. The V and J ends lost 4 bases and 6 bases respectively, with 13 bases between them. Germline-derived CDR1 and CDR2 are MNHEY and SVGAGI. Written as DNA, the CDR3 is TGTGCCAGCAGTTCCCAGACAGGCGCAAACACCATATATTTT. The encoded protein is CASSSQTGANTIYF.

For the CDR3, the DNA is TGTGCCAGCAGCTTGTATGGAAACACCATATATTTT. It specifies CASSLYGNTIYF. The V and J genes are TRBV5-6 and TRBJ1-3; no clear D gene. The CDR3 extends over 12 amino acids. V lost 1 base and J lost 3, with 2 bases in between. Germline-derived CDR1 and CDR2 are SGHDT and YYEEEE.

This clone was detected only once. The chain couples TRBV9 to TRBJ2-3, with 10 bases fitting TRBD2. The CDR3 runs to 17 residues. Trimming took 0 bases from V and 2 from J; bases not matched to a gene: 6. Germline V gives CDR1 SGDLS, CDR2 YYNGEE. CDR3 DNA: TGTGCCAGCAGCGTAGCAAGCGGGGGGGCCTCCACAGATACGCAGTATTTT. Amino acids: CASSVASGGASTDTQYF.

This chain connects TRBV9 to TRBJ2-1, with D possibly being TRBD2 (5 bases). CDR1 is SGDLS, CDR2 YYNGEE, per germline. Trimming removed 2 bases at V and 2 bases at J, with 11 bases between. The length of the CDR3 is 15 residues. As DNA, the CDR3 is TGTGCCAGCAGCGTGGGTGGGGAGACCTACAATGAGCAGTTCTTC. Translation: CASSVGGETYNEQFF. The whole variable domain, filled in from reference TRBV9 and TRBJ2-1, reads DSGVTQTPKHLITATGQRVTLRCSPRSGDLSVYWYQQSLDQGLQFLIQYYNGEERAKGNILERFSAQQFPDLHSELNLSSLELGDSALYFCASSVGGETYNEQFFGPGTRLTVL.

The gene calls are TRBV6-5 and TRBJ1-2; D call uncertain. Germline CDR1 reads MNHEY; CDR2 reads SVGAGI. V was pared by 10 bases and J by 6 bases, with 15 bases between. CDR3 size: 12 residues. The chain's CDR3 is CATTDLVNGYTF. The CDR3 DNA reads TGTGCCACCACGGACTTGGTTAATGGCTACACCTTC.

This clone was counted between two and nine times. This rearrangement joins TRBV7-2 to TRBJ1-5; D not resolved. Looked up from germline, CDR1 is SGHTA and CDR2 is FQGNSA. The length of the CDR3 is 13 residues. V was shortened by 3 bases and J by 6 bases, with 9 bases between the two germline ends. CDR3 sequence reads: CASSFDRVQPQHF. The CDR3 DNA reads TGTGCCAGCAGCTTTGACCGGGTTCAGCCCCAGCATTTT. Variable domain in full (rest from reference TRBV7-2 and TRBJ1-5): GAGVSQSPSNKVTEKGKDVELRCDPISGHTALYWYRQSLGQGLEFLIYFQGNSAPDKSGLPSDRFSAERTGGSVSTLTIQRTQQEDSAVYLCASSFDRVQPQHFGDGTRLSIL.

The DNA for the CDR3 is TGTGCCAGCAGCCTTGACGGGGCTGGGGCCAACGTCCTGACTTTC. Protein sequence: CASSLDGAGANVLTF. The chain links TRBV9 to TRBJ2-6, with a tentative D call TRBD2 (5 bases). Germline V CDR1 and CDR2: SGDLS, YYNGEE. This CDR3 is built from 15 residues. The V end lost 4 bases, the J end lost 2 bases, and 10 bases lay between the germline ends.

The rearrangement uses TRBV11-1 and TRBJ1-1; tentative D call: TRBD1 (6 bases). The germline CDR1 and CDR2 sequences are SGHAT and FQDESV (reference sequence). Trimming shortened V by 5 bases and J by 5 bases, and 15 bases separated the two germline ends. This CDR3 is 14 amino acids long. CDR3 nucleotides: TGTGCCAGCAGCCCCGGGACAACGGGTACTGAAGCTTTCTTT. Translation gives CASSPGTTGTEAFF.